This TCR beta chain was observed in a study of cytotoxic CD8 clonotypes in ibrutinib-treated CLL. V lost 4 bases to trimming and J lost 2 bases, with 12 bases between them. Germline V lookup: CDR1 SEHNR, CDR2 FQNEAQ (reference sequence). This CDR3 spans 14 amino acids. Method: immunoSEQ multiplex PCR; TCRdb's copy keeps in-frame clones and lacks some. The sample carries about 270,000 clones, approximately 76% recorded once. This specimen was PBMCs, taken at disease progression, from a patient treated with ibrutinib. This rearrangement joins TRBV7-9 to TRBJ2-7, with D possibly matching TRBD1 (5 bases). This clonotype was sampled from a human donor with chronic lymphocytic leukemia. CDR3 protein: CASSSRASTYEQYF. In DNA form, the CDR3 reads TGTGCCAGCAGCTCCAGGGCTAGTACCTACGAGCAGTACTTC.